This TCR beta chain was retrieved from a study of Ad26.COV2.S vaccination and SARS-CoV-2 variants. The protocol was immunoSEQ multiplex PCR, while the TCRdb copy is restricted to in-frame clones and leaves out a portion. The top ten hold approximately 1.5% of the sample, which has roughly 680,000 clones, around 92% seen once. Regarding treatment: some 19 received Ad26.COV2.S at low or high dose, single or two shots; several received placebo; per-sample allocation not given. The study sampled participants on day 63 after the first vaccine or placebo injection. The CDR3 is made up of 19 amino acids. The V end lost 0 bases, the J end lost 2 bases, and 21 bases lay between the germline ends. Looked up from germline, CDR1 is MNHEY and CDR2 is SMNVEV (reference sequence).

J is TRBJ2-3 and V is TRBV27; perhaps TRBD1 as D (6 bases). The source material was peripheral blood, sampled in a trial of Ad26.COV2.S vaccine versus placebo. The sequence came from a person aged 18 to 65 who received the Ad26.COV2.S COVID-19 vaccine or a placebo. CDR3 bases: TGTGCCAGCAGTTTATCTATGGGGACGGGACAATCTTACACAGATACGCAGTATTTT. Its protein is CASSLSMGTGQSYTDTQYF.